This T cell receptor (beta chain) is drawn from a study of blood T cell repertoires in COVID-19. Across the study: The origin of the acute and convalescent COVID-19 samples was the United States, Italy and Spain. From T cells, B-cell-depleted T cells, or PBMCs came the material, which was cDNA or gDNA.

The CDR3 runs to 14 residues. CDR1 LNHNV and CDR2 YYDKDF come from the germline V gene (reference sequence). Trimming shortened V by 0 bases and J by 9 bases, and 9 bases separated the two germline ends. In the authors' workflow: Reference gene primer amplification gave estimated nucleated cell counts. TCRdb keeps only in-frame clones here, not all; method: immunoSEQ multiplex PCR. The V and J calls and clone size were taken over from that table, and D and trimming were inferred from the DNA. This sample has some 120,000 clones, with about 84% found just once. This clonotype originated in a woman aged 55-70 years with acute or convalescent COVID-19. The material sequenced was peripheral blood. The chain carries TRBV15 and TRBJ1-6; D not resolved. CDR3 residues: CATSRDTSGSPLHF. CDR3 DNA: TGTGCCACCAGCAGAGATACCTCGGGTTCACCCCTCCACTTT.